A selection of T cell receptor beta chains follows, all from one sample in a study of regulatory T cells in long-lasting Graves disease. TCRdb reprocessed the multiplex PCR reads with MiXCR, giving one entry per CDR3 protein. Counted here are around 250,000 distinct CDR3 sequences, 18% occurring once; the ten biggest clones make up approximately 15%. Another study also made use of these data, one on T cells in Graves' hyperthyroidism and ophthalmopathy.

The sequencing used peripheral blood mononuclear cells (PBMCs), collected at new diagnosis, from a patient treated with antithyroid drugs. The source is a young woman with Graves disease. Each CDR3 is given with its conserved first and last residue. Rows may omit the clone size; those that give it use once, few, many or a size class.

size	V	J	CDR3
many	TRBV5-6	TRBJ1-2	CASSLGTSYGYTF
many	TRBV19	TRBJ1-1	CASTLTEKNTEAFF
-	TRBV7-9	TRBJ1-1	CASSLVAGGGLRDTEAFF
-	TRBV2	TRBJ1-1	CASSGIGTGAPTEAFF
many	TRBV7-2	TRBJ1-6	CASSSTGVDSPLHF
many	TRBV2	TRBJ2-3	CASSALTGGTDTQYF
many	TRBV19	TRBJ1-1	CASSMAGRMKEAFF
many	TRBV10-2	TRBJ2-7	CASSGLSGGHEQYF
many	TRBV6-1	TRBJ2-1	CASSPRGYNEQFF
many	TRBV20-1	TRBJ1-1	CSASFRGWVTEAFF
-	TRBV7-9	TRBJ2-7	CASSPMGLSGDYEQYF
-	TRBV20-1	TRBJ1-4	CSAQPGTGLNEKLFF
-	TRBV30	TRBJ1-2	CAWRETGYGYTF
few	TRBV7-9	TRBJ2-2	CASSLDRANTGELFF
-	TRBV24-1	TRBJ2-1	CATSDTRAGGSNEQFF
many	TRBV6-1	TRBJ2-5	CASSRGLAGGRQETQYF
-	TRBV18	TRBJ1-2	CASSRGTEIYGYTF
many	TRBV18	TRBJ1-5	CASSPQGAYQPQHF
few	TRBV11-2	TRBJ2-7	CASSAWQGYSYEQYF
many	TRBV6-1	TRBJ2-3	CASRGTATDTQYF
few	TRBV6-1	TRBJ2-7	CASTGTGYEQYF
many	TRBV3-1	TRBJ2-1	CASSPRGSGQGYNEQFF
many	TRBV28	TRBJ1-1	CASSPPEGWNTEAFF
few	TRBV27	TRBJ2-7	CASSNSGPSYEQYF
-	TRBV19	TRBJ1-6	CASSMKGTGDRSPLHF
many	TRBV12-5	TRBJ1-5	CASGLVVGGGGQPQHF
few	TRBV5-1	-	CASSLVAGAETQYF
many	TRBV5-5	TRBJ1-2	CASSLDWAAVYGYTF
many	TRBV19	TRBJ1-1	CASSIEGGKANTEAFF
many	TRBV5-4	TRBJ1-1	CASSFSEVTEAFF
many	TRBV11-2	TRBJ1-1	CASSSRTAENTEAFF
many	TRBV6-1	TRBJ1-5	CASSGIGRDQPQHF
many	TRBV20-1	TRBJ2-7	CSALQRNYEQYF
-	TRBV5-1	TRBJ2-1	CASSLVRTGKGGYNEQFF
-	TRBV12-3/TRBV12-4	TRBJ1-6	CASSLWGAGSPLHF
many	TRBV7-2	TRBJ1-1	CASSLRQTGTFF
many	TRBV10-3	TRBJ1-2	CAMGTPDYGYTF
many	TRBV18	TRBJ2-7	CASSPLRDRAFF